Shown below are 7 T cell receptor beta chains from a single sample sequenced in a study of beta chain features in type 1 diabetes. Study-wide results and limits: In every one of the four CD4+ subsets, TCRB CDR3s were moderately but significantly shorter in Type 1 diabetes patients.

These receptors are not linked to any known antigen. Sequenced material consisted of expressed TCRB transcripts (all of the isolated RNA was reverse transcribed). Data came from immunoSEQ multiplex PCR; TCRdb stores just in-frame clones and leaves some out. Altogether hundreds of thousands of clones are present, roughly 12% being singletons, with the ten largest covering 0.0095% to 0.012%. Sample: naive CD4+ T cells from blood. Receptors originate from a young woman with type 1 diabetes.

CDR3 DNA: TGTGCCAGCAGCTTTAGCTCTGGGGCCAACGTCCTGACTTTC. Translation: CASSFSSGANVLTF. This chain connects TRBV7-9 to TRBJ2-6; D is ambiguous. V was cut by 3 bases and J by 0 bases, with 3 bases left in between. Per the germline V gene, CDR1 is SEHNR and CDR2 is FQNEAQ (reference sequence). This CDR3 is 14 amino acids long.

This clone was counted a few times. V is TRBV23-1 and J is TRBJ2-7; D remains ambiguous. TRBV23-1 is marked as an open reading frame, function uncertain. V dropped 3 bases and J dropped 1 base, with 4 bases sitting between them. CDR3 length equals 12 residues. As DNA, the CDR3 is TGCGCCAGCAGTCATCAATCCTACGAGCAGTACTTC. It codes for CASSHQSYEQYF.

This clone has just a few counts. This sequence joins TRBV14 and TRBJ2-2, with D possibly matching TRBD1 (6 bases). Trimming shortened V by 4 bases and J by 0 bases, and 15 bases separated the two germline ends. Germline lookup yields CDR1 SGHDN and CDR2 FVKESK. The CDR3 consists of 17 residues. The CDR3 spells CASSRQGPVANTGELFF. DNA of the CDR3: TGTGCCAGCAGCCGGCAGGGGCCTGTCGCGAACACCGGGGAGCTGTTTTTT.

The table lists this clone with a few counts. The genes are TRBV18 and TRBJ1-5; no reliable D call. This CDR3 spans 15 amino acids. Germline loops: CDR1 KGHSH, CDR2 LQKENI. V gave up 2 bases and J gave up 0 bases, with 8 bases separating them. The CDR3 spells CASSPSSNSNQPQHF. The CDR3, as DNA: TGTGCCAGCTCACCATCTTCTAATAGCAATCAGCCCCAGCATTTT.

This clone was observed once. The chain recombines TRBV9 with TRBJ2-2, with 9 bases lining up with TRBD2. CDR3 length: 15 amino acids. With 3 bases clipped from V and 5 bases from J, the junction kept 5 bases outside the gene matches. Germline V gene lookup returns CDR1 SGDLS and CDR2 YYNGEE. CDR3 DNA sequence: TGTGCCAGCAGCGCCGCGGCGGGAGGGACCGGGGAGCTGTTTTTT. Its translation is CASSAAAGGTGELFF.

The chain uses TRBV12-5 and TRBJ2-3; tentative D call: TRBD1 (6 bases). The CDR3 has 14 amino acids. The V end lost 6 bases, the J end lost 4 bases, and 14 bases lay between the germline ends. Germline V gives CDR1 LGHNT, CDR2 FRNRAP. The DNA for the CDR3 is TGTGCTAGTGGGATTGGGGGCGCCTCAGATACGCAGTATTTT. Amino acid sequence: CASGIGGASDTQYF. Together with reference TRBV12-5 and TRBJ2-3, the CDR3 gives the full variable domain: DARVTQTPRHKVTEMGQEVTMRCQPILGHNTVFWYRQTMMQGLELLAYFRNRAPLDDSGMPKDRFSAEMPDATLATLKIQPSEPRDSAVYFCASGIGGASDTQYFGPGTRLTVL.

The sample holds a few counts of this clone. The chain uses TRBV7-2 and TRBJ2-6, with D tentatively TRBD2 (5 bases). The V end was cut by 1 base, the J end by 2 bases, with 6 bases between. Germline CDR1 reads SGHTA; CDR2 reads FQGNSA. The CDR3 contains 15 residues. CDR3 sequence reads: CASSLGGTGANVLTF. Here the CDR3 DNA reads TGTGCCAGCAGCTTAGGAGGGACTGGGGCCAACGTCCTGACTTTC.